The rows below give T cell receptor beta chains drawn from one sample of a study of cytomegalovirus exposure and HLA in healthy donors. The assay was immunoSEQ multiplex PCR, and TCRdb's table has in-frame clones only and misses some. The sample holds about 200,000 clones, 77% seen once. Sample: PBMCs. The origin of the receptors is a woman aged 25-40 years in good health and CMV-seropositive. Each CDR3 is given without its conserved first and last residue. D genes are given only for firm matches.

v_gene: TRBV19; d_gene: TRBD2; len: 11; j_gene: TRBJ2-1; CDR3aa: ASSISGVDEQF
v_gene: TRBV29-1; d_gene: TRBD1; len: 12; j_gene: TRBJ1-2; CDR3aa: SVVRTGINYGYT
v_gene: TRBV7-2; d_gene: .; len: 13; j_gene: TRBJ1-5; CDR3aa: ASSLVGREYQPQH
v_gene: TRBV30; d_gene: TRBD1; len: 15; j_gene: TRBJ1-1; CDR3aa: AWSGLGQGVMNTEAF
v_gene: TRBV9; d_gene: .; len: 13; j_gene: TRBJ2-7; CDR3aa: ASSVGAGHAYEQY
v_gene: TRBV19; d_gene: TRBD1; len: 14; j_gene: TRBJ2-3; CDR3aa: ASSHSRQGRTDTQY
v_gene: TRBV7-8; d_gene: TRBD1; len: 12; j_gene: TRBJ2-3; CDR3aa: ASSPWDRGDTQY
v_gene: TRBV5-6; d_gene: .; len: 13; j_gene: .; CDR3aa: ASSLPPSSSYEQY
v_gene: TRBV2; d_gene: .; len: 10; j_gene: TRBJ2-3; CDR3aa: ASSGTRATQY
v_gene: TRBV27; d_gene: TRBD2; len: 12; j_gene: TRBJ2-7; CDR3aa: ASSLKGRAYEQY
v_gene: TRBV5-1; d_gene: .; len: 14; j_gene: TRBJ2-2; CDR3aa: ASSLDLGGATGELF
v_gene: TRBV9; d_gene: .; len: 13; j_gene: TRBJ2-7; CDR3aa: ASSANPGSPYEQY
v_gene: TRBV29-1; d_gene: TRBD1; len: 12; j_gene: TRBJ2-4; CDR3aa: SATTGFVQNIQY
v_gene: TRBV5-1; d_gene: .; len: 12; j_gene: TRBJ2-7; CDR3aa: ASSLVAGEDEQY
v_gene: TRBV20-1; d_gene: .; len: 8; j_gene: TRBJ1-2; CDR3aa: SATSYGYT
v_gene: TRBV7-3; d_gene: .; len: 11; j_gene: TRBJ2-3; CDR3aa: ASSLGPPDTQY
v_gene: TRBV7-2; d_gene: .; len: 12; j_gene: TRBJ2-5; CDR3aa: ASSPLRTVETQY
v_gene: TRBV5-1; d_gene: TRBD1; len: 13; j_gene: TRBJ2-1; CDR3aa: ASSSDRGLTNEQF
v_gene: TRBV10-3; d_gene: TRBD1; len: 14; j_gene: TRBJ1-1; CDR3aa: AISDTRSTGETEAF
v_gene: TRBV7-2; d_gene: TRBD2; len: 13; j_gene: TRBJ2-1; CDR3aa: ASSLVFGGTGEQF
v_gene: TRBV18; d_gene: TRBD2; len: 13; j_gene: TRBJ2-2; CDR3aa: ASSRLSGGGGELF
v_gene: TRBV2; d_gene: TRBD1; len: 12; j_gene: TRBJ2-7; CDR3aa: ASSGPGQGHEQY
v_gene: TRBV11-2; d_gene: .; len: 11; j_gene: TRBJ2-5; CDR3aa: ASSFGSTETQY
v_gene: TRBV5-1; d_gene: TRBD2; len: 15; j_gene: TRBJ2-1; CDR3aa: ASSLGAGRGGYNEQF
v_gene: TRBV27; d_gene: .; len: 12; j_gene: TRBJ2-7; CDR3aa: ASSLSPNSYEQY
v_gene: TRBV19; d_gene: TRBD2; len: 12; j_gene: TRBJ2-3; CDR3aa: ASSKAGGPKTQY
v_gene: TRBV18; d_gene: .; len: 10; j_gene: TRBJ1-1; CDR3aa: ASSPRGQEAF
v_gene: TRBV9; d_gene: .; len: 13; j_gene: TRBJ1-5; CDR3aa: ASSLMGEEGQPQH
v_gene: TRBV7-9; d_gene: .; len: 12; j_gene: TRBJ1-2; CDR3aa: ASSLGALAYGYT
v_gene: TRBV5-6; d_gene: .; len: 13; j_gene: TRBJ2-3; CDR3aa: ASSFRDFGSYTQY
v_gene: TRBV11-3; d_gene: .; len: 11; j_gene: TRBJ1-1; CDR3aa: ASSLQRETEAF
v_gene: TRBV19; d_gene: .; len: 14; j_gene: TRBJ2-6; CDR3aa: ASSIVQGPGANVLT
v_gene: TRBV2; d_gene: TRBD2; len: 12; j_gene: TRBJ2-3; CDR3aa: ASRERELTDTQY
v_gene: TRBV4-3; d_gene: TRBD1; len: 13; j_gene: TRBJ1-1; CDR3aa: ASSQDAGGNTEAF
v_gene: TRBV7-2; d_gene: .; len: 11; j_gene: TRBJ2-3; CDR3aa: ASSSSLPDTQY
v_gene: TRBV5-6; d_gene: .; len: 12; j_gene: TRBJ2-3; CDR3aa: ASSLVVDSDTQY
v_gene: TRBV19; d_gene: TRBD1; len: 12; j_gene: TRBJ2-2; CDR3aa: ASSSDRGPGELF
v_gene: TRBV5-4; d_gene: .; len: 12; j_gene: TRBJ2-5; CDR3aa: ASSSRGTSETQY
v_gene: TRBV10-3; d_gene: TRBD2; len: 15; j_gene: TRBJ2-2; CDR3aa: ATRPGLAGTNTGELF
v_gene: TRBV28; d_gene: .; len: 15; j_gene: TRBJ1-2; CDR3aa: ASSSPAGGGIVYGYT
v_gene: TRBV4-2; d_gene: .; len: 12; j_gene: TRBJ2-7; CDR3aa: ASSHDVGSYEQY
v_gene: TRBV15; d_gene: TRBD2; len: 15; j_gene: TRBJ2-3; CDR3aa: ATSVRPSGGGTDTQY
v_gene: TRBV7-2; d_gene: .; len: 11; j_gene: TRBJ1-2; CDR3aa: ASSLDGLSGYT